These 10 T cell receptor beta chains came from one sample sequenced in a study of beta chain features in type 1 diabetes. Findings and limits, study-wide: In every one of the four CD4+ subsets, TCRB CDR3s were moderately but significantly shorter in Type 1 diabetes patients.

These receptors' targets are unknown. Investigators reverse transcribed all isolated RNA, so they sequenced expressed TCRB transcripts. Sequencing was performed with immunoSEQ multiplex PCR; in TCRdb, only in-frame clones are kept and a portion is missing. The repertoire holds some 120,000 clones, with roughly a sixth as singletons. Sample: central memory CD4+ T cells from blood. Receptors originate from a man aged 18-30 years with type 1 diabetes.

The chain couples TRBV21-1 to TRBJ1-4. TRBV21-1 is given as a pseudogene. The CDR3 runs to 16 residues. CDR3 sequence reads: CASSKTFVTTNEKLFF. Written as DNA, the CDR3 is TGTGCCAGCAGCAAAACGTTCGTGACAACTAATGAAAAACTGTTTTTT.

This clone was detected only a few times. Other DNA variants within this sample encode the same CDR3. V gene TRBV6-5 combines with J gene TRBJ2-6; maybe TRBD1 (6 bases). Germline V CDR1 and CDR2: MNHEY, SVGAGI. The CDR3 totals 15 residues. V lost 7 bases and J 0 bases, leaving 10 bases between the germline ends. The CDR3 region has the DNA TGTGCCAGCATGAGGGGGTACTCTGGGGCCAACGTCCTGACTTTC. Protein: CASMRGYSGANVLTF.

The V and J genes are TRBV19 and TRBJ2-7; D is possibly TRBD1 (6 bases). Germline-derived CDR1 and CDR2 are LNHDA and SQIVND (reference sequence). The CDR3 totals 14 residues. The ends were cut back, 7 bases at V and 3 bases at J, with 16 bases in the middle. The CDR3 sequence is CASNSQDSNYEQYF. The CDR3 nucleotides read TGTGCCAGTAATAGCCAGGACAGTAACTACGAGCAGTACTTC. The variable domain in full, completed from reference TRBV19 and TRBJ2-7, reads DGGITQSPKYLFRKEGQNVTLSCEQNLNHDAMYWYRQDPGQGLRLIYYSQIVNDFQKGDIAEGYSVSREKKESFPLTVTSAQKNPTAFYLCASNSQDSNYEQYFGPGTRLTVT.

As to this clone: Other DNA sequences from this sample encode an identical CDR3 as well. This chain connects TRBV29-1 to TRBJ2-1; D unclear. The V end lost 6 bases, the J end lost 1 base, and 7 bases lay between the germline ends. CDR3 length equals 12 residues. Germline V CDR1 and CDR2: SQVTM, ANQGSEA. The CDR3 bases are TGCAGCGTGACGGTTTCCTACAATGAGCAGTTCTTC. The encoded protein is CSVTVSYNEQFF.

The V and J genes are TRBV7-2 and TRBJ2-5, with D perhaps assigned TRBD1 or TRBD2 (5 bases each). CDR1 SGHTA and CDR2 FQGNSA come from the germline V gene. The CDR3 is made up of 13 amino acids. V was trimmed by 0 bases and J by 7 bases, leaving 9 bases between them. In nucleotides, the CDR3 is TGTGCCAGCAGCTTAGCGGGGGTTTGGACCCAGTACTTC. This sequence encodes CASSLAGVWTQYF.

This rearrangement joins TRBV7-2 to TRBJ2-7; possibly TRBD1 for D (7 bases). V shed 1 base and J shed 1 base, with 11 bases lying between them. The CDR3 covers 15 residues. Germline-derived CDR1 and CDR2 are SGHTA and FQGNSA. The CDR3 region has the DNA TGTGCCAGCAGCTTAGGCGGGACAGTGTCCTACGAGCAGTACTTC. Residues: CASSLGGTVSYEQYF.

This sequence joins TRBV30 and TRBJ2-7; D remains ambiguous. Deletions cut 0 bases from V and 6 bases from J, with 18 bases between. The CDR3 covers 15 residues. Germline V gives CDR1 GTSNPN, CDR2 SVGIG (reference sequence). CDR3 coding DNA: TGTGCCTGGAGTGTACCGTTACGATTCTCGGGCGAGCAGTACTTC. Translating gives CAWSVPLRFSGEQYF. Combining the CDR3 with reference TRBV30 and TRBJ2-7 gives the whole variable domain SQTIHQWPATLVQPVGSPLSLECTVEGTSNPNLYWYRQAAGRGLQLLFYSVGIGQISSEVPQNLSASRPQDRQFILSSKKLLLSDSGFYLCAWSVPLRFSGEQYFGPGTRLTVT.

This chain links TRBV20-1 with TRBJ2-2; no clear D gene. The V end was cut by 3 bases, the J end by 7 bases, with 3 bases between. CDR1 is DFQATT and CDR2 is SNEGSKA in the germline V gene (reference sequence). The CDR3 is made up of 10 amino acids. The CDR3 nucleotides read TGCAGTGCTAGTTACGGGGAGCTGTTTTTT. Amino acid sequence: CSASYGELFF.

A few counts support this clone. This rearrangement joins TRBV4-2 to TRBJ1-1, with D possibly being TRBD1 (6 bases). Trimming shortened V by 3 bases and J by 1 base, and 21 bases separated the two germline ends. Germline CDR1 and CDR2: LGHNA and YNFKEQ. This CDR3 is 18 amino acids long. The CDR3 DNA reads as TGTGCCAGCAGCCAGGGCCTTCTGCGGACAGTCCAGAACACTGAAGCTTTCTTT. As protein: CASSQGLLRTVQNTEAFF.

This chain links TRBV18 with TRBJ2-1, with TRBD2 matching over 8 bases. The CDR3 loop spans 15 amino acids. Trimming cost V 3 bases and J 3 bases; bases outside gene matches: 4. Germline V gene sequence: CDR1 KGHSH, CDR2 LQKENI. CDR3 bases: TGTGCCAGCTCACCTCCGGGACTAGGCTACAATGAGCAGTTCTTC. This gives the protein CASSPPGLGYNEQFF.